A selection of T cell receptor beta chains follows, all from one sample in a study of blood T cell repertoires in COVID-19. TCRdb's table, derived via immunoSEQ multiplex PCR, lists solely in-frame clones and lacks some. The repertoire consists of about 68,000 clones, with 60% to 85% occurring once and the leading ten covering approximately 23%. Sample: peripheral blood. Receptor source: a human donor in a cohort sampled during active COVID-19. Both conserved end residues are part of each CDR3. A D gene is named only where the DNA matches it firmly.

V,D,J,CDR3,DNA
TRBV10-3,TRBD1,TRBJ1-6,CAIRPGQNSPLHF,TGTGCCATCAGACCGGGACAGAATTCACCCCTCCACTTT
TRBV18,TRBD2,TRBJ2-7,CASSPPTGGRAHEQYF,TGTGCCAGCTCACCGCCCACGGGCGGGAGGGCCCACGAGCAGTACTTC
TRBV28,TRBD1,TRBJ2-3,CASSRTGYTDTQYF,TGTGCCAGCAGTAGGACAGGGTACACAGATACGCAGTATTTT
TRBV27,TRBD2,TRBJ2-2,CASSGIGLADVGGELFF,TGTGCCAGCAGTGGCATCGGCCTAGCGGATGTAGGCGGGGAGCTGTTTTTT
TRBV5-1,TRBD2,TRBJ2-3,CASSLRGERGAADTQYF,TGCGCCAGCAGCTTGAGGGGCGAGCGGGGGGCGGCAGATACGCAGTATTTT
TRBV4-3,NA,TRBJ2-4,CASSQDRLGSLVDKNIQYF,TGCGCCAGCAGCCAAGATCGGCTAGGATCCCTGGTAGACAAAAACATTCAGTACTTC
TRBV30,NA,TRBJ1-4,CAWMSVALGKLFF,TGTGCCTGGATGAGCGTGGCGCTTGGAAAACTGTTTTTT
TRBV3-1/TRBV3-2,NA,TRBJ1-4,CASKSSEKLFF,TGTGCCAGTAAGTCTAGTGAAAAACTGTTTTTT
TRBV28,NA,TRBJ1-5,CASSFSVFEPQHF,TGTGCCAGCAGTTTTTCCGTCTTCGAGCCCCAGCATTTT
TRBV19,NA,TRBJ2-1,CASSTLDTAPINEQFF,TGTGCCAGTAGTACATTAGACACGGCTCCTATCAATGAGCAGTTCTTC
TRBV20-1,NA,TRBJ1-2,CSASDPDTYGYTF,TGCAGTGCTAGTGATCCTGACACCTATGGCTACACCTTC
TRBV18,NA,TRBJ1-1,CASSPNRADTEAFF,TGTGCCAGCTCTCCCAACAGGGCGGACACTGAAGCTTTCTTT
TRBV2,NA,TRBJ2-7,CASSAGVGGYEQYF,TGTGCCAGCAGTGCGGGGGTCGGCGGGTACGAGCAGTACTTC
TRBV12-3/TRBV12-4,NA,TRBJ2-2,CASSLTSYGELFF,TGTGCCAGCAGCCTGACTAGTTACGGGGAGCTGTTTTTT
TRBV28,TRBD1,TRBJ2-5,CASRAGGAWQETQYF,TGTGCCAGCAGGGCAGGGGGCGCGTGGCAAGAGACCCAGTACTTC